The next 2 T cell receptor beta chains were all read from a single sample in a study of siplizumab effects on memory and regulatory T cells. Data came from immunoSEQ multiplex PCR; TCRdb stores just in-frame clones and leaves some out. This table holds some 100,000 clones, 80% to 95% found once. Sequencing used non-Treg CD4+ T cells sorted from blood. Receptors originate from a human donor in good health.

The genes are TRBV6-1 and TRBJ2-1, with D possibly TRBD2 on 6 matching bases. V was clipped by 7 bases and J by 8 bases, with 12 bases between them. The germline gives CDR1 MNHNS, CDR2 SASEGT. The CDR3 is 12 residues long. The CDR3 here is CASTSVRDEQFF. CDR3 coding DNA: TGTGCCAGCACTAGCGTCAGGGATGAGCAGTTCTTC.

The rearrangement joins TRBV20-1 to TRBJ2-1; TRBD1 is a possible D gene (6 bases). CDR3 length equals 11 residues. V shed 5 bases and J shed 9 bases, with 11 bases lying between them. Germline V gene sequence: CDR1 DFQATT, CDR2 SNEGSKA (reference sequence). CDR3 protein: CSAQYRAEQFF. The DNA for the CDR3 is TGCAGTGCTCAGTACAGGGCTGAGCAGTTCTTC.